This entry features one T cell receptor beta chain sequence. This sample stems from a study of blood T cells in healthy people across ages. J was trimmed by 3 bases and V by 6 bases; bases with no gene match: 7. The length of the CDR3 is 16 residues. Looked up from germline, CDR1 is SGHVS and CDR2 is FNYEAQ. It was with a sample-barcoded 5' primer and a J-beta primer mix that a second PCR of roughly 7 to 12 cycles was run. MiXCR, applied by TCRdb to the 5' RACE reads, yields one record per CDR3 protein. Among 550,000 to 800,000 distinct CDR3 sequences listed, roughly 21% were seen once. The sample consisted of blood. This receptor was obtained from a man aged 70-80 years in good health. The chain couples TRBV7-6 to TRBJ2-1, with 11 bases fitting TRBD2. The CDR3 loop is CASSYRGTSGYNEQFF. In DNA form, the CDR3 reads TGTGCCAGCAGTTATAGAGGGACTAGCGGCTACAATGAGCAGTTCTTC.